Each of the 20 T cell receptor beta chains below was sequenced from the same sample in a study of cytomegalovirus exposure and HLA in healthy donors. The PCR employed 60 Vbeta primers together with 13 Jbeta primers. TCRdb's copy holds only in-frame clones and misses some; the assay was immunoSEQ multiplex PCR. In the table there are fewer than 120,000 clones, more than 65% of which are singletons. Material for sequencing was PBMCs. These receptors were collected from a man aged 30-40 years in good health and CMV-seropositive.

The chain has TRBV6-5 and TRBJ1-1; 9 nucleotides agree with TRBD1. This CDR3 has 14 residues. Germline CDR1 and CDR2: MNHEY and SVGAGI. With V trimmed by 5 bases and J by 5 bases, 6 bases remained unmatched. The CDR3 sequence is CASSQRQGGTEAFF. Written as DNA, the CDR3 is TGTGCCAGCAGTCAGAGACAGGGGGGGACTGAAGCTTTCTTT.

The chain recombines TRBV5-4 with TRBJ2-2; no clear D gene. Germline values: CDR1 SGHNT, CDR2 YYREEE (reference sequence). CDR3 length: 15 residues. Trimming left V 0 bases short and J 1 base short, with 7 bases between. Here the CDR3 reads CASSLGGLNTGELFF. DNA of the CDR3: TGTGCCAGCAGCTTGGGCGGTTTGAACACCGGGGAGCTGTTTTTT.

The rearrangement links TRBV13 to TRBJ1-4, with a tentative D call TRBD1 (6 bases). Deletions cut 0 bases from V and 0 bases from J, with 14 bases between. Germline values: CDR1 PRHDT, CDR2 FYEKMQ (reference sequence). The CDR3 consists of 18 residues. The CDR3: CASSLGGGGYATNEKLFF. The CDR3 DNA reads TGTGCCAGCAGCTTAGGTGGCGGGGGCTATGCAACTAATGAAAAACTGTTTTTT.

This clone was picked up one time. The junction differs from germline at one of its ends, possibly a read error. This chain links TRBV7-7 with TRBJ2-2; weak D call: TRBD1 (6 bases). The CDR3 spans 14 residues. CDR1 SSHAT and CDR2 FNYEAQ come from the germline V gene (reference sequence). The CDR3 sequence: CASSPTGSAGELFF. CDR3 coding DNA: TGTGCTAGCAGCCCAACAGGGTCCGCCGGGGAGCTGTTTTTT.

CDR3 DNA sequence: TGCGCCAGCAGCCCCTACGTTAGGCGGGGCATCAGCACAGATACGCAGTATTTT. Translating it yields CASSPYVRRGISTDTQYF. V and J are TRBV4-3 and TRBJ2-3; weak D call: TRBD2 (6 bases). V was clipped by 4 bases and J by 0 bases, with 20 bases between them. Germline values: CDR1 LGHNA, CDR2 YSLEER. The CDR3 runs 18 residues.

CDR3 coding DNA: TGTGCCTGGAGATCTGGGACAGGGATCGAAAAACTGTTTTTT. This translates into CAWRSGTGIEKLFF. V and J are TRBV30 and TRBJ1-4; 9 nucleotides match TRBD1. CDR3 length: 14 residues. Trimming removed 3 bases from V and 8 bases from J; junction bases left unmatched: 7. Germline CDR1 reads GTSNPN; CDR2 reads SVGIG (reference sequence).

The rearrangement links TRBV12-5 to TRBJ1-1; 8 nucleotides agree with TRBD1. This CDR3 region has 15 residues. V dropped 2 bases and J dropped 6; count of bases not matched to a gene: 8. Looked up from germline, CDR1 is LGHNT and CDR2 is FRNRAP. The CDR3 DNA sequence: TGTGCTAGTGGTTTGTTCGTGGACAGGGAGGCTGAAGCTTTCTTT. The encoded protein is CASGLFVDREAEAFF.

The chain uses TRBV2 and TRBJ1-4; D not resolved. Germline V gene sequence: CDR1 SNHLY, CDR2 FYNNEI. Trimming shortened V by 7 bases and J by 3 bases, and 9 bases separated the two germline ends. The CDR3 consists of 13 residues. The CDR3 protein is CASMAQANEKLFF. The CDR3 DNA reads TGTGCCAGCATGGCCCAGGCTAATGAAAAACTGTTTTTT.

The genes are TRBV6-1 and TRBJ2-7, with 8 bases matching TRBD1. Germline V gene lookup returns CDR1 MNHNS and CDR2 SASEGT. The CDR3 runs 15 residues. V was clipped by 5 bases and J by 0 bases; unmatched bases: 6. DNA of the CDR3: TGTGCCAGCAGTAAGGACAGGGTTCCCTCCTACGAGCAGTACTTC. It yields the protein CASSKDRVPSYEQYF.

The chain links TRBV18 to TRBJ2-1, with a tentative D call TRBD2 (6 bases). Germline assignment: CDR1 KGHSH and CDR2 LQKENI. Trimming stripped 6 bases from V and 7 bases from J, with 16 bases between. There are 14 residues in the CDR3. CDR3: CASSPQTGENEQFF. CDR3 DNA: TGTGCCAGCTCTCCTCAAACGGGGGAGAATGAGCAGTTCTTC.

The chain has TRBV10-3 and TRBJ1-1, with TRBD1 matching over 8 bases. Germline CDR1 is ENHRY and CDR2 is SYGVKD. The V gene end was trimmed by 3 bases and the J gene end by 1 base; junction bases not matched to a gene: 10. This CDR3 has 17 amino acids. The CDR3 DNA reads TGTGCCATCAGTGACATCACGACAGGGGAACCGAACACTGAAGCTTTCTTT. Translation gives CAISDITTGEPNTEAFF.

V is TRBV7-2 and J is TRBJ2-7; 16 nucleotides line up with TRBD2. CDR1 is SGHTA and CDR2 is FQGNSA in the germline V gene. The CDR3 spans 17 residues. The V segment lost 4 bases and the J segment 7 bases; nucleotides outside the gene matches: 10. The CDR3, as DNA: TGTGCCAGCAGCTCGGGACTAGCGGGGGGGATCTCTAGGGAGCAGTACTTC. Translated, it gives CASSSGLAGGISREQYF. Together with reference TRBV7-2 and TRBJ2-7, the CDR3 gives the full variable domain: GAGVSQSPSNKVTEKGKDVELRCDPISGHTALYWYRQSLGQGLEFLIYFQGNSAPDKSGLPSDRFSAERTGGSVSTLTIQRTQQEDSAVYLCASSSGLAGGISREQYFGPGTRLTVT.

The rearrangement uses TRBV6-5 and TRBJ2-3; the match to TRBD2 covers 10 bases. The germline gives CDR1 MNHEY, CDR2 SVGAGI. The CDR3 spans 16 residues. Trimming at V came to 0 bases and at J to 10 bases, leaving 10 bases not matched to a gene. The CDR3 sequence is CASSYSKVAGGLSQYF. The DNA of the CDR3 is TGTGCCAGCAGTTACTCGAAGGTAGCGGGGGGCCTATCGCAGTATTTT.

The rearrangement joins TRBV9 to TRBJ1-2; D might be TRBD1 (6 bases). The CDR3 loop spans 15 amino acids. In germline, CDR1 is SGDLS, CDR2 YYNGEE. Trimming shortened V by 4 bases and J by 7 bases, and 20 bases separated the two germline ends. DNA of the CDR3: TGTGCCAGCAGCTCTTATGACGAGGGGGGGTTTGGCTACACCTTC. Translating it yields CASSSYDEGGFGYTF. Based on the CDR3 plus reference TRBV9 and TRBJ1-2, the full variable domain is DSGVTQTPKHLITATGQRVTLRCSPRSGDLSVYWYQQSLDQGLQFLIQYYNGEERAKGNILERFSAQQFPDLHSELNLSSLELGDSALYFCASSSYDEGGFGYTFGSGTRLTVV.

CDR3 region: CASSRSTVGHSPLHF. In DNA, the CDR3 is TGTGCCAGCAGCCGCTCGACAGTCGGCCATTCACCCCTCCACTTT. V gene TRBV7-9 combines with J gene TRBJ1-6; D perhaps matches TRBD1 (5 bases). Germline values: CDR1 SEHNR, CDR2 FQNEAQ (reference sequence). The CDR3 length is 15 residues. Trimming stripped 5 bases from V and 8 bases from J, with 16 bases between.

This chain connects TRBV7-8 to TRBJ2-7; D call uncertain. The CDR3 has 13 amino acids. V was clipped by 1 base and J by 4 bases, with 8 bases between them. Germline V gene data show CDR1 as SGHVS and CDR2 as FQNEAQ. The CDR3 region has the DNA TGTGCCAGCAGCTTAGGGAGAGGATACGAGCAGTACTTC. This encodes CASSLGRGYEQYF.

This clone was counted a single time. The chain joins TRBV7-9 to TRBJ2-5, with D maybe TRBD2 (5 bases). Germline lookup yields CDR1 SEHNR and CDR2 FQNEAQ (reference sequence). V dropped 5 bases and J dropped 2 bases, with 18 bases sitting between them. The CDR3 covers 16 residues. The CDR3 is CASSPSLETPQETQYF. The CDR3 region has the DNA TGTGCCAGCAGCCCGTCACTAGAGACGCCTCAAGAGACCCAGTACTTC. The full variable domain, with the rest looked up from reference TRBV7-9 and TRBJ2-5, is DTGVSQNPRHKITKRGQNVTFRCDPISEHNRLYWYRQTLGQGPEFLTYFQNEAQLEKSRLLSDRFSAERPKGSFSTLEIQRTEQGDSAMYLCASSPSLETPQETQYFGPGTRLLVL.

This chain uses TRBV6-1 with TRBJ1-1, with D perhaps TRBD1 (6 bases). Per germline, CDR1 MNHNS and CDR2 SASEGT. The germline V and J ends were trimmed by 8 bases and 6 bases, with 13 bases remaining between them. The CDR3 spans 12 residues. The CDR3 sequence is CASGRGTSEAFF. The CDR3 DNA follows: TGTGCCAGCGGCAGGGGAACCTCTGAAGCTTTCTTT.

The CDR3 sequence: CASSLSGGNTEAFF. As DNA, the CDR3 is TGCGCCAGCAGCTTGTCCGGGGGGAACACTGAAGCTTTCTTT. The gene calls are TRBV5-1 and TRBJ1-1; a weak D match, TRBD1 (5 bases). V was cut by 1 base and J by 1 base, with 8 bases left in between. The V gene's germline CDR1 is SGHRS and CDR2 YFSETQ. CDR3 size: 14 residues.

The rearrangement links TRBV5-1 to TRBJ2-1, with D possibly being TRBD1 (6 bases). Looked up from germline, CDR1 is SGHRS and CDR2 is YFSETQ. V was clipped by 0 bases and J by 2 bases, with 18 bases between them. This CDR3 spans 18 amino acids. The CDR3 DNA reads as TGCGCCAGCAGCTTGGGCAGGGGTTTAGGTTCCACCTACAATGAGCAGTTCTTC. This codes for CASSLGRGLGSTYNEQFF.